Listed here is a single T cell receptor (beta chain). Method: immunoSEQ multiplex PCR; TCRdb's copy keeps in-frame clones and lacks some. This table holds over 50,000 clones, around 85% found once. This record comes from a study of blood T cell repertoires in COVID-19. Study-wide context: Samples came from the United States, Italy and Spain, spanning acute and convalescent COVID-19.

V was shortened by 0 bases and J by 6 bases, with 12 bases between the two germline ends. The germline CDR1 and CDR2 sequences are SGHRS and YFSETQ. This CDR3 has 15 residues. The sample consisted of peripheral blood. V usage is TRBV5-1 and J usage is TRBJ1-4; no reliable D call. The receptor's source is a man aged 70 or older with acute or convalescent COVID-19. CDR3 residues: CASSLVRGGYEKLFF. For the CDR3, the DNA is TGCGCCAGCAGCTTGGTCCGGGGAGGATATGAAAAACTGTTTTTT.